These 24 T cell receptor beta chains were sequenced from one sample in a study of T cells after yellow fever vaccination. TCRdb redid the calling of the 5' RACE reads with MiXCR, one entry per CDR3 protein. The data show just under 600,000 distinct CDR3 sequences, roughly 13% seen once. The source was PBMCs, collected on the day of the yellow fever booster vaccination. These TCRs come from a man aged 30-40 years who received the YFV17D yellow fever vaccine.

This clonotype was detected only a few times. J is TRBJ2-3 and V is TRBV19, with 8 bases identical to TRBD2. The CDR3 is 13 amino acids. The trim removed 11 bases at V and 0 bases at J, leaving 4 bases unmatched. CDR1 is LNHDA and CDR2 is SQIVND in the germline V gene (reference sequence). The CDR3 spells CAVSSGSTDTQYF. In nucleotides, the CDR3 is TGTGCCGTGTCTAGCGGGAGCACAGATACGCAGTATTTT.

This chain uses TRBV6-1 with TRBJ2-4; no definite D call. The V gene's germline CDR1 is MNHNS and CDR2 SASEGT. CDR3 length equals 16 residues. The ends were cut back, 2 bases at V and 0 bases at J, with 11 bases in the middle. CDR3 nucleotide sequence: TGTGCCAGCAGTGAACGGAACTTTGTAGCCAAAAACATTCAGTACTTC. Encoded protein: CASSERNFVAKNIQYF.

This chain links TRBV11-3 with TRBJ2-2; D is unresolved. Trimming took off 1 base at V and 2 bases at J, with 11 bases between the two ends. CDR1 and CDR2 from the germline V gene are SGHNT and YENEEA. The CDR3 extends over 16 amino acids. As DNA, the CDR3 is TGTGCCAGCAGCTTAGGAACGATACTCAACACCGGGGAGCTGTTTTTT. This gives the protein CASSLGTILNTGELFF.

This clonotype was counted ten times or more. The V call is TRBV18, the J call TRBJ2-2, with D possibly TRBD1 on 6 matching bases. Trimming removed 8 bases from V and 5 bases from J, with 12 bases in between. Germline CDR1 KGHSH, CDR2 LQKENI. The CDR3 is 13 amino acids. The CDR3 DNA follows: TGTGCCAGCAGTCCTCAGGGGACCGGGGAGCTGTTTTTT. Its protein product is CASSPQGTGELFF.

This chain connects TRBV11-1 to TRBJ2-1; the D gene could be TRBD1 or TRBD2 (5 bases each). Germline V gives CDR1 SGHAT, CDR2 FQDESV (reference sequence). The V end lost 5 bases, the J end lost 3 bases, and 29 bases lay between the germline ends. The CDR3 loop spans 20 amino acids. The CDR3, as DNA: TGTGCCAGCAGCCTATTAGAGTCTCGAGGGGCGGCCACCCTCTACAATGAGCAGTTCTTC. Translating gives CASSLLESRGAATLYNEQFF.

This clonotype appeared a few times. The chain uses TRBV30 and TRBJ2-7, with 9 positions matching TRBD1. This CDR3 has 16 amino acids. The germline CDR1 and CDR2 sequences are GTSNPN and SVGIG (reference sequence). Trimming at V came to 4 bases and at J to 3 bases, leaving 13 bases not matched to a gene. The CDR3 loop reads CAWNPRSGTGLYEQYF. CDR3 DNA: TGTGCCTGGAACCCAAGAAGTGGGACAGGGCTCTACGAGCAGTACTTC.

This clonotype was counted between two and nine times. The chain carries TRBV11-2 and TRBJ2-1; TRBD2 matches at 15 bases. The germline V gene encodes CDR1 SGHAT and CDR2 FQNNGV. V lost 1 base and J lost 10; bases outside the gene matches: 11. The CDR3 is 18 residues long. The CDR3 protein is CASSLGGLAGGIPNEQFF. CDR3 nucleotides: TGTGCCAGCAGCTTAGGAGGACTAGCGGGAGGGATCCCCAACGAGCAGTTCTTC.

This sequence joins TRBV5-1 and TRBJ2-6; 9 bases agree with TRBD1. Germline trimming cut 3 bases from V and 0 bases from J; bases unmatched to any gene: 10. Germline V gene sequence: CDR1 SGHRS, CDR2 YFSETQ. The CDR3 contains 19 residues. The CDR3 reads CASSSGTGNPLSGANVLTF. CDR3 bases: TGCGCCAGCAGCTCCGGGACAGGGAACCCCCTCTCTGGGGCCAACGTCCTGACTTTC.

This chain joins TRBV5-1 and TRBJ2-7; D might be TRBD2 (6 bases). This CDR3 is built from 15 residues. V lost 0 bases and J 3 bases, leaving 13 bases between the germline ends. Germline CDR1 and CDR2: SGHRS and YFSETQ. CDR3 amino acids: CASSLGTTMNYEQYF. CDR3 nucleotides: TGCGCCAGCAGCTTGGGGACTACCATGAACTACGAGCAGTACTTC.

This clonotype was detected a few times. The chain recombines TRBV2 with TRBJ2-3, with 7 bases aligning to TRBD2. The CDR3 runs 15 residues. Germline-derived CDR1 and CDR2 are SNHLY and FYNNEI. J lost 6 bases, V lost 2 bases, and 8 bases had no gene match. The CDR3 spells CASSELGEGPDTQYF. In DNA form, the CDR3 reads TGTGCCAGCAGTGAACTGGGGGAGGGCCCGGATACGCAGTATTTT.

V gene TRBV11-2 combines with J gene TRBJ2-5; 11 bases map to TRBD1. Germline CDR1 SGHAT, CDR2 FQNNGV. V lost 3 bases, J lost 5 bases, and 5 bases stayed unmatched. CDR3 size: 15 residues. CDR3: CASSLDRGRGETQYF. In DNA, the CDR3 is TGTGCCAGCAGCTTGGACAGGGGGCGGGGGGAGACCCAGTACTTC.

This clonotype appeared many times. The CDR3 protein is CASSFLGTEETQYF. The CDR3 DNA is TGTGCCAGCAGCTTTTTGGGGACGGAAGAGACCCAGTACTTC. The chain carries TRBV7-6 and TRBJ2-5; D tentatively reads TRBD1 or TRBD2 (5 bases each). The V end was cut by 3 bases, the J end by 3 bases, with 11 bases between. This CDR3 has 14 amino acids. CDR1 is SGHVS and CDR2 is FNYEAQ in the germline V gene.

This clonotype has a count of ten or more. This chain's CDR3 is CSASPHVRGYTF. CDR3 nucleotide sequence: TGCAGTGCTAGCCCCCACGTTCGGGGCTACACCTTC. The chain combines TRBV20-1 with TRBJ1-2; D call uncertain. Per germline, CDR1 DFQATT and CDR2 SNEGSKA (reference sequence). Between the trimmed V and J ends, which lost 3 bases and 8 bases, there was a span of 13 bases. The CDR3 consists of 12 residues.

V and J are TRBV5-4 and TRBJ2-3; D may be TRBD1 (5 bases). The CDR3 loop spans 11 amino acids. CDR1 is SGHNT, CDR2 YYREEE, per germline (reference sequence). The V end lost 4 bases, the J end lost 11 bases, and 11 bases lay between the germline ends. This chain's CDR3 is CASSGQGKQYF. In nucleotides, the CDR3 is TGTGCCAGCAGCGGCCAGGGCAAGCAGTATTTT.

The rearrangement uses TRBV7-2 and TRBJ2-7; D not resolved. This CDR3 has 14 residues. Trimming took off 0 bases at V and 2 bases at J, with 8 bases between the two ends. Germline V CDR1 and CDR2: SGHTA, FQGNSA. The CDR3 spells CASSLADGPYEQYF. The CDR3 nucleotides read TGTGCCAGCAGCTTAGCTGACGGCCCCTACGAGCAGTACTTC.

Only a few counts were recorded for this clonotype. The chain combines TRBV20-1 with TRBJ2-1; D is possibly TRBD2 (6 bases). Germline-derived CDR1 and CDR2 are DFQATT and SNEGSKA (reference sequence). The CDR3 is made up of 12 amino acids. V lost 6 bases to trimming and J lost 10 bases, with 16 bases between them. This CDR3 is CSAGVSSDEQFF. In DNA form, the CDR3 reads TGCAGTGCGGGAGTATCTAGCGACGAGCAGTTCTTC.

CDR3 amino acids: CASSLGPASYNEQFF. In DNA form, the CDR3 reads TGTGCCAGCAGTCTCGGCCCAGCCTCCTACAATGAGCAGTTCTTC. The chain joins TRBV28 to TRBJ2-1, with D hard to call. V gave up 5 bases and J gave up 0 bases, with 11 bases separating them. Germline lookup yields CDR1 MDHEN and CDR2 SYDVKM. The CDR3 runs 15 residues. Full variable domain (rest looked up from reference TRBV28 and TRBJ2-1): DVKVTQSSRYLVKRTGEKVFLECVQDMDHENMFWYRQDPGLGLRLIYFSYDVKMKEKGDIPEGYSVSREKKERFSLILESASTNQTSMYLCASSLGPASYNEQFFGPGTRLTVL.

This clonotype was seen a handful of times. V and J are TRBV7-2 and TRBJ2-7; D not resolved. The CDR3 is 15 amino acids. The V end lost 3 bases, the J end lost 5 bases, and 17 bases lay between the germline ends. CDR1 and CDR2 (germline): SGHTA, FQGNSA. The CDR3 here is CASSFGPSQENEQYF. CDR3 nucleotide sequence: TGTGCCAGCAGCTTTGGCCCTAGTCAAGAAAACGAGCAGTACTTC.

This clonotype was seen ten or more times. The gene calls are TRBV18 and TRBJ2-1; TRBD2 might be the D (6 bases). This CDR3 spans 16 amino acids. Looked up from germline, CDR1 is KGHSH and CDR2 is LQKENI. V lost 3 bases, J lost 6 bases, and 18 bases lay in between. CDR3 residues: CASSPQGGPSFNEQFF. The CDR3 DNA reads as TGTGCCAGCTCACCCCAAGGAGGGCCGAGTTTCAATGAGCAGTTCTTC. Full variable domain (rest looked up from reference TRBV18 and TRBJ2-1): NAGVMQNPRHLVRRRGQEARLRCSPMKGHSHVYWYRQLPEEGLKFMVYLQKENIIDESGMPKERFSAEFPKEGPSILRIQQVVRGDSAAYFCASSPQGGPSFNEQFFGPGTRLTVL.

The chain combines TRBV5-6 with TRBJ2-5, with 8 nucleotides matching TRBD2. The CDR3 loop spans 12 amino acids. Trimming took 4 bases from V and 7 from J; bases not matched to a gene: 3. Germline CDR1 is SGHDT and CDR2 is YYEEEE. The CDR3 DNA reads as TGTGCCAGCAGCACCAGCGGGGGGACCCAGTACTTC. Amino acid sequence: CASSTSGGTQYF.

This clonotype was seen ten or more times. The rearrangement joins TRBV5-1 to TRBJ1-5; D remains unclear. V lost 0 bases and J lost 1, with 2 bases in between. This CDR3 contains 13 residues. Germline lookup yields CDR1 SGHRS and CDR2 YFSETQ. CDR3 sequence (DNA): TGCGCCAGCAGCTTGGACAGCAATCAGCCCCAGCATTTT. Its protein product is CASSLDSNQPQHF.

The chain has TRBV12-3 or TRBV12-4 and TRBJ1-5, with a tentative D call TRBD1 (6 bases). Trimming stripped 5 bases from V and 7 bases from J, with 21 bases between. The CDR3 extends over 16 amino acids. CDR3: CASSQDRTQGGQPQHF. CDR3 nucleotide sequence: TGTGCCAGCAGTCAGGACAGAACACAAGGTGGGCAGCCCCAGCATTTT.

The chain combines TRBV11-2 with TRBJ2-3, with D hard to call. V was pared by 7 bases and J by 0 bases, with 11 bases between. This CDR3 region has 14 residues. The germline V gene encodes CDR1 SGHAT and CDR2 FQNNGV. The CDR3 protein is CASTNLTSTDTQYF. CDR3 coding DNA: TGTGCCAGCACCAACCTAACTAGCACAGATACGCAGTATTTT.

The chain couples TRBV7-2 to TRBJ2-2; TRBD1 agrees at 7 bases. The CDR3 is made up of 15 amino acids. With 6 bases clipped from V and 3 bases from J, the junction kept 7 bases outside the gene matches. Looked up from germline, CDR1 is SGHTA and CDR2 is FQGNSA. The CDR3 reads CASRVRTGDTGELFF. DNA for the CDR3: TGTGCCAGCAGAGTAAGGACAGGAGACACCGGGGAGCTGTTTTTT. The whole variable domain, remainder taken from reference TRBV7-2 and TRBJ2-2, is GAGVSQSPSNKVTEKGKDVELRCDPISGHTALYWYRQSLGQGLEFLIYFQGNSAPDKSGLPSDRFSAERTGGSVSTLTIQRTQQEDSAVYLCASRVRTGDTGELFFGEGSRLTVL.